These 26 T cell receptor beta chains were sequenced from one sample in a study of spatial heterogeneity in lung cancer. TCRdb re-called the 5' RACE reads through MiXCR, storing one row per CDR3 protein. Here the sample spans about 47,000 distinct CDR3 sequences, 6.5% to 7.5% being singletons. Time point: blood at routine non-recurrence follow-up after resection. The study sequenced unsorted whole RNA from tumor, nontumor lung or frozen PBMC. Sequenced here: PBMCs, sampled at follow-up. The receptors here all came from a female donor with early-stage non-small cell lung cancer.

CDR3 residues: CSVSTGPLGSEQYF. The DNA of the CDR3 is TGCAGCGTCTCTACCGGGCCCCTCGGGAGCGAGCAGTACTTC. J is TRBJ2-7 and V is TRBV29-1, with D possibly matching TRBD2 (6 bases). V was shortened by 6 bases and J by 6 bases, with 21 bases between the two germline ends. CDR3 length: 14 amino acids. From germline, CDR1 is SQVTM and CDR2 ANQGSEA.

There are many counts of this clonotype. CDR3 sequence (DNA): TGCGCCAGCAGCTTGGGGGGTCCCCGAGACCACACCGGGGAGCTGTTTTTT. Amino acid sequence: CASSLGGPRDHTGELFF. The chain recombines TRBV5-1 with TRBJ2-2, with D unclear. The V gene lost 0 bases and the J gene lost 3 bases, with 15 bases spanning the gap. The CDR3 totals 17 residues. Germline values: CDR1 SGHRS, CDR2 YFSETQ.

In its sample, this clonotype was seen a few times. This chain links TRBV20-1 with TRBJ2-5; D unclear. Looked up from germline, CDR1 is DFQATT and CDR2 is SNEGSKA (reference sequence). The ends were cut back, 3 bases at V and 6 bases at J, with 5 bases in the middle. There are 10 residues in the CDR3. In DNA, the CDR3 is TGCAGTGCTAGGTTACAGACCCAGTACTTC. Protein sequence: CSARLQTQYF.

The chain has TRBV27 and TRBJ2-7, with 8 bases matching TRBD1. V lost 6 bases, J lost 1 base, and 8 bases stayed unmatched. CDR1 is MNHEY and CDR2 is SMNVEV in the germline V gene (reference sequence). The CDR3 contains 15 residues. As DNA, the CDR3 is TGTGCCAGCAGGGACAGGGATTTTTCTTCCTACGAGCAGTACTTC. This translates into CASRDRDFSSYEQYF.

The table lists this clonotype with many counts. The CDR3 bases are TGTGCCAGCAGCTTAGCTAACCTCCGGGGCTACACCTTC. Protein product: CASSLANLRGYTF. The chain combines TRBV7-9 with TRBJ1-2; D gene ambiguous. Looked up from germline, CDR1 is SEHNR and CDR2 is FQNEAQ (reference sequence). Trimming cost V 0 bases and J 8 bases, with 10 bases left between them. This CDR3 comprises 13 residues.

This clonotype was picked up many times. J is TRBJ1-2 and V is TRBV29-1, with D possibly being TRBD1 (5 bases). This CDR3 contains 13 residues. Trimming removed 7 bases at V and 6 bases at J, with 18 bases between. Germline loops: CDR1 SQVTM, CDR2 ANQGSEA. CDR3 protein: CSAGGRPTDGYTF. In DNA form, the CDR3 reads TGCAGCGCCGGGGGTCGCCCCACGGATGGCTACACCTTC.

This clonotype was found many times. This rearrangement joins TRBV6-5 to TRBJ2-3; the D call may be TRBD1 or TRBD2 (5 bases each). Trimming removed 10 bases from V and 6 bases from J, with 17 bases in between. Germline V lookup: CDR1 MNHEY, CDR2 SVGAGI. This CDR3 is 13 amino acids long. The CDR3 sequence: CATSRDAEDTQYF. The CDR3 DNA follows: TGTGCCACATCCAGGGACGCCGAGGATACGCAGTATTTT.

This clonotype was picked up a small number of times. The chain couples TRBV7-9 to TRBJ2-3; D is uncertain. V was trimmed by 1 base and J by 4 bases, leaving 6 bases between them. Germline V CDR1 and CDR2: SEHNR, FQNEAQ (reference sequence). The CDR3 totals 13 residues. This chain's CDR3 is CASSLGFSDTQYF. The DNA for the CDR3 is TGTGCCAGCAGCTTAGGGTTCTCAGATACGCAGTATTTT.

Many counts were recorded for this clonotype. J is TRBJ1-2 and V is TRBV20-1; D is unclear. The V and J ends lost 5 bases and 8 bases respectively, with 15 bases between them. Germline CDR1 reads DFQATT; CDR2 reads SNEGSKA (reference sequence). This CDR3 has 12 residues. The CDR3 nucleotides read TGCAGTGCTCGGCTAGGTGCTGGCGGCTACACCTTC. This codes for CSARLGAGGYTF.

Ten or more counts support this clonotype. The chain recombines TRBV11-1 with TRBJ2-2; D may be TRBD1 or TRBD2 (5 bases each). Germline V gene sequence: CDR1 SGHAT, CDR2 FQDESV (reference sequence). This CDR3 has 15 residues. Trimming left V 3 bases short and J 7 bases short, with 15 bases between. In nucleotides, the CDR3 is TGTGCCAGCAGCTTCGGAAGGGGACGGTACGGGGAGCTGTTTTTT. It encodes CASSFGRGRYGELFF.

The chain combines TRBV20-1 with TRBJ2-3, with D perhaps matching TRBD2 (5 bases). The germline V and J ends were trimmed by 4 bases and 6 bases, with 14 bases remaining between them. Germline V lookup: CDR1 DFQATT, CDR2 SNEGSKA (reference sequence). The CDR3 length is 13 residues. DNA of the CDR3: TGCAGTGCTATAAACGGGGTGGGGGATACGCAGTATTTT. It yields the protein CSAINGVGDTQYF.

The CDR3 nucleotides read TGTGCCAGTCTGACGGGACAATATACCAACGGAGTCCTGACTTTC. This translates into CASLTGQYTNGVLTF. The rearrangement links TRBV19 to TRBJ2-6; possible D gene TRBD1, 6 bases. Germline V gives CDR1 LNHDA, CDR2 SQIVND (reference sequence). V was cut by 8 bases and J by 13 bases, with 24 bases left in between. The CDR3 runs 15 residues. Variable domain in full (rest from reference TRBV19 and TRBJ2-6): DGGITQSPKYLFRKEGQNVTLSCEQNLNHDAMYWYRQDPGQGLRLIYYSQIVNDFQKGDIAEGYSVSREKKESFPLTVTSAQKNPTAFYLCASLTGQYTNGVLTFGAGSRLTVL.

Ten or more counts support this clonotype. V and J are TRBV12-3 or TRBV12-4 and TRBJ1-1; D possibly corresponds to TRBD1 (5 bases). V was pared by 0 bases and J by 1 base, with 6 bases between. CDR3 length equals 14 residues. In DNA form, the CDR3 reads TGTGCCAGCAGTTTAGCTGGGGGGAACACTGAAGCTTTCTTT. As protein: CASSLAGGNTEAFF.

The table lists this clonotype with a few counts. The chain joins TRBV4-1 to TRBJ2-7, with TRBD2 matching 7 bases. Germline V gene lookup returns CDR1 MGHRA and CDR2 YSYEKL. Trimming cost V 0 bases and J 3 bases; bases outside gene matches: 11. The CDR3 is made up of 17 amino acids. In DNA, the CDR3 is TGCGCCAGCAGCCAAGAAAGGTCGGGCGGGGGAGGCTACGAGCAGTACTTC. Its protein is CASSQERSGGGGYEQYF.

This clonotype was detected ten times or more. This chain joins TRBV7-2 and TRBJ1-5, with TRBD1 matching 10 bases. Germline CDR1 is SGHTA and CDR2 is FQGNSA. The CDR3 is 17 amino acids. Trimming took 5 bases from V and 5 from J; bases not matched to a gene: 12. CDR3 loop: CASSSRFSGTGDQPQHF. The DNA for the CDR3 is TGTGCCAGCAGCAGCAGATTTTCCGGGACAGGGGATCAGCCCCAGCATTTT.

This clonotype has a count of ten or more. The CDR3 here is CATSGPDWEGYTF. The CDR3 nucleotides read TGTGCCACCAGTGGTCCGGATTGGGAAGGCTACACCTTC. The chain combines TRBV24-1 with TRBJ1-2; the D is unclear. This CDR3 comprises 13 residues. Trimming shortened V by 5 bases and J by 8 bases, and 14 bases separated the two germline ends. Germline lookup yields CDR1 KGHDR and CDR2 SFDVKD.

This clonotype was found many times. V gene TRBV29-1 combines with J gene TRBJ2-6; 10 nucleotides align to TRBD1. Germline lookup yields CDR1 SQVTM and CDR2 ANQGSEA. J gave up 2 bases and V 2 bases, and 6 bases lay outside the gene matches. There are 17 residues in the CDR3. CDR3 sequence reads: CSVELRTGGPGANVLTF. As DNA, the CDR3 is TGCAGCGTTGAACTGAGGACAGGGGGGCCTGGGGCCAACGTCCTGACTTTC.

To note about this clonotype: A much larger clone differs from this one at a single base, so this may be a read error. The chain carries TRBV19 and TRBJ1-4, with D uncertain. The CDR3 contains 12 residues. CDR1 is LNHDA, CDR2 SQIVND, per germline (reference sequence). CDR3: CASSPWGEKLIF. The CDR3 DNA is TGTGCCAGTAGTCCTTGGGGTGAAAAACTGATTTTT.

This clonotype was counted a few times. The chain couples TRBV5-4 to TRBJ1-1, with 9 bases that match TRBD1. This CDR3 region has 15 residues. CDR1 and CDR2 (germline): SGHNT, YYREEE (reference sequence). V gave up 0 bases and J gave up 2 bases; unmatched junction bases: 2. Here the CDR3 reads CASSLVQGANTEAFF. The CDR3 DNA reads as TGTGCCAGCAGCTTGGTACAGGGGGCTAACACTGAAGCTTTCTTT.

This clonotype was picked up many times. V usage is TRBV7-8 and J usage is TRBJ2-7, with 10 bases fitting TRBD1. Losses at the gene ends were 5 bases for V and 4 bases for J; bases not matched to a gene: 5. CDR1 and CDR2 from the germline V gene are SGHVS and FQNEAQ. The CDR3 contains 14 residues. DNA for the CDR3: TGTGCCAGCAGCCGACAGGGGGCCTGGTACGAGCAGTACTTC. This codes for CASSRQGAWYEQYF.

This clonotype was recorded many times. This chain connects TRBV5-1 to TRBJ2-1, with 11 nucleotides matching TRBD1. The germline V gene has CDR1 SGHRS and CDR2 YFSETQ. Unmatched junction bases numbered 6, after V lost 1 base and J lost 9 bases. This CDR3 spans 15 amino acids. CDR3 amino acids: CASSLSGQGASEQFF. CDR3 coding DNA: TGCGCCAGCAGCTTGAGCGGACAGGGGGCGTCTGAGCAGTTCTTC.

This clonotype was counted many times. The V gene is TRBV7-9, the J gene TRBJ2-5; 12 bases fit TRBD1. J was trimmed by 5 bases and V by 5 bases; bases with no gene match: 9. This CDR3 contains 16 residues. CDR1 is SEHNR, CDR2 FQNEAQ, per germline (reference sequence). CDR3 bases: TGTGCCAGCAGCCTACCGGGACAGGGGGCCGGGGAGACCCAGTACTTC. Its protein is CASSLPGQGAGETQYF. Looking up the rest from reference TRBV7-9 and TRBJ2-5 gives the full variable domain: DTGVSQNPRHKITKRGQNVTFRCDPISEHNRLYWYRQTLGQGPEFLTYFQNEAQLEKSRLLSDRFSAERPKGSFSTLEIQRTEQGDSAMYLCASSLPGQGAGETQYFGPGTRLLVL.

In its sample, this clonotype was seen many times. This chain joins TRBV20-1 and TRBJ1-5; 8 bases align to TRBD1. Looked up from germline, CDR1 is DFQATT and CDR2 is SNEGSKA (reference sequence). The CDR3 sequence is 16 residues long. The V and J ends lost 6 bases and 4 bases, in that order; junction bases with no gene match: 14. The CDR3 DNA is TGCAGTGCCCCCGGTGCGGACAGGGACTTTAATCAGCCCCAGCATTTT. Protein sequence: CSAPGADRDFNQPQHF.

This clonotype has a count of ten or more. The genes are TRBV3-1 and TRBJ2-7, with D perhaps TRBD2 (6 bases). The CDR3 runs 15 residues. The germline CDR1 and CDR2 sequences are LGHDT and YNNKEL (reference sequence). Trimming stripped 5 bases from V and 0 bases from J, with 14 bases between. CDR3 in DNA: TGTGCCAGCAGCTTTGGGGGGACGGTCTCCTACGAGCAGTACTTC. It translates to CASSFGGTVSYEQYF.

The chain combines TRBV5-1 with TRBJ2-4; D may be TRBD2 (6 bases). This CDR3 spans 16 amino acids. Deletions cut 0 bases from V and 6 bases from J, with 16 bases between. CDR1 and CDR2 from the germline V gene are SGHRS and YFSETQ. DNA for the CDR3: TGCGCCAGCAGCTTGGGGCCTAGCGATCCCTCAAACATTCAGTACTTC. It yields the protein CASSLGPSDPSNIQYF.

V and J are TRBV19 and TRBJ2-3, with D hard to call. Between the trimmed V and J ends, which lost 5 bases and 2 bases, there was a span of 14 bases. The CDR3 runs 15 residues. Germline CDR1 LNHDA, CDR2 SQIVND (reference sequence). The CDR3 DNA follows: TGTGCCAGTAGTTCGGGCCTTCGGCTCACAGATACGCAGTATTTT. Protein sequence: CASSSGLRLTDTQYF.